One and the same sample provided the 11 T cell receptor beta chains below, sequenced in a study of T-cell reconstitution after alpha-beta-depleted transplantation in children (dated by TCRdb to 2016 to 2018). Results the study describes overall, beyond this receptor: About two months after transplant, the apparently early recovery of alphabetaT-cell counts reportedly depended on just several hundred clones that had expanded rapidly and came from non-depleted graft cells.

The time point label, read with the paper, signifies: day 60 (about 2 months) after transplantation. The treatment or condition label, as the study defines it: allogeneic hematopoietic cell transplantation with graft depleted of TCRalphabeta T cells and CD19 B cells. No antigen has been assigned to these receptors. The library was made by PCR. TCRdb shows the sequencer as Illumina HiSeq 2500. TCR library preparation used molecular barcoding, with unique molecular identifiers applied to normalize quantification of the TCRbeta repertoire. TCRdb passed the public sequencing reads through fastp at Q25 and MiXCR, retaining productive beta sequences. Every entry covers one CDR3 protein and lists the most common genes and DNA from its rows. This sample holds 30,000 or so distinct CDR3 sequences; 5.5% to 8% were observed only once. The top ten constitute around 30% of the sample. The source was peripheral blood, collected 60 days after TCRalphabeta/CD19-depleted stem cell transplant. These receptors all come from a child less than two years old who had a stem cell transplant for acute myeloid leukemia, so the T cells may come from the graft donor.

This clonotype showed up many times. J is TRBJ2-1 and V is TRBV29-1; TRBD2 might be the D (5 bases). Germline assignment: CDR1 SQVTM and CDR2 ANQGSEA. V lost 7 bases and J lost 7, with 11 bases in between. This CDR3 is 11 amino acids long. The CDR3 coding sequence is TGCAGCGCGGACCCGGGGAATGAGCAGTTCTTC. Its translation is CSADPGNEQFF.

In its sample, this clonotype was seen many times. This chain uses TRBV4-3 with TRBJ2-6, with D unclear. With 0 bases removed from V and 0 bases from J, the gap between germline ends came to 6 bases. The length of the CDR3 is 16 residues. Germline CDR1 reads LGHNA; CDR2 reads YSLEER. In nucleotides, the CDR3 is TGCGCCAGCAGCCAAGATACGGGCTCTGGGGCCAACGTCCTGACTTTC. It encodes CASSQDTGSGANVLTF.

This sequence joins TRBV5-1 and TRBJ1-1; D is possibly TRBD1 (5 bases). The CDR3 runs 13 residues. Germline assignment: CDR1 SGHRS and CDR2 YFSETQ. V was trimmed by 0 bases and J by 4 bases, leaving 7 bases between them. The CDR3 region has the DNA TGCGCCAGCAGCTTGGTAGGGGTCACTGAAGCTTTCTTT. It encodes CASSLVGVTEAFF.

This clonotype showed up many times. The chain is built from TRBV20-1 and TRBJ2-1; D gene uncertain. V lost 6 bases and J lost 4, with 4 bases in between. CDR3 length equals 10 residues. Germline V lookup: CDR1 DFQATT, CDR2 SNEGSKA (reference sequence). In DNA form, the CDR3 reads TGCAGTGCGGCGTACAATGAGCAGTTCTTC. It yields the protein CSAAYNEQFF.

This clonotype showed up many times. The J gene is TRBJ2-7, the V gene TRBV30, with D tentatively TRBD2 (5 bases). The CDR3 runs to 11 residues. CDR1 is GTSNPN and CDR2 is SVGIG in the germline V gene (reference sequence). V lost 8 bases to trimming and J lost 0 bases, with 8 bases between them. Written as DNA, the CDR3 is TGTGCCCTGGACTTCTCCTACGAGCAGTACTTC. This sequence encodes CALDFSYEQYF. The full variable domain, its missing parts supplied by reference TRBV30 and TRBJ2-7, is SQTIHQWPATLVQPVGSPLSLECTVEGTSNPNLYWYRQAAGRGLQLLFYSVGIGQISSEVPQNLSASRPQDRQFILSSKKLLLSDSGFYLCALDFSYEQYFGPGTRLTVT.

The chain carries TRBV25-1 and TRBJ2-7, with D possibly being TRBD1 (7 bases). V gave up 7 bases and J gave up 4 bases, with 17 bases separating them. In germline, CDR1 is MGHDK, CDR2 SYGVNS. CDR3 length: 14 residues. The CDR3 region is CASTQGGHIYEQYF. The DNA for the CDR3 is TGTGCCAGCACCCAGGGGGGACACATATACGAGCAGTACTTC.

Ten or more counts support this clonotype. The V call is TRBV29-1, the J call TRBJ2-5; D perhaps matches TRBD2 (7 bases). This CDR3 has 13 amino acids. Looked up from germline, CDR1 is SQVTM and CDR2 is ANQGSEA. Trimming removed 7 bases from V and 2 bases from J, with 14 bases in between. CDR3 coding DNA: TGCAGCGGAGACGGGGGGCCGCAAGAGACCCAGTACTTC. Encoded protein: CSGDGGPQETQYF.

In this sample, this clonotype turned up many times. The V call is TRBV27, the J call TRBJ2-7; 8 positions agree with TRBD2. V shed 5 bases and J 0 bases; nucleotides not matched to a gene: 9. Germline CDR1 MNHEY, CDR2 SMNVEV (reference sequence). CDR3 length: 16 amino acids. This chain's CDR3 is CASSPLRSGGSYEQYF. As DNA, the CDR3 is TGTGCCAGCAGTCCCCTTCGGAGCGGGGGCTCCTACGAGCAGTACTTC.

This clonotype has only a few counts. CDR3 region: CASSLWLAEETQYF. The CDR3 DNA reads TGCGCCAGCAGCTTGTGGCTAGCGGAAGAGACCCAGTACTTC. The V gene is TRBV5-1, the J gene TRBJ2-5, with TRBD2 matching 7 bases. Germline V gene lookup returns CDR1 SGHRS and CDR2 YFSETQ. CDR3 length equals 14 residues. V was pared by 1 base and J by 3 bases, with 3 bases of the junction left unmatched.

This clonotype was seen repeatedly, ten times or more. The chain carries TRBV5-6 and TRBJ2-3, with TRBD2 matching over 8 bases. The V segment lost 2 bases and the J segment 0 bases; nucleotides outside the gene matches: 5. Germline-derived CDR1 and CDR2 are SGHDT and YYEEEE. The CDR3 spans 16 residues. The CDR3, as DNA: TGTGCCAGCAGCTTCCCGGGACTAGGGAGCACAGATACGCAGTATTTT. Protein product: CASSFPGLGSTDTQYF.

This clonotype was seen many times. The CDR3 bases are TGTGCCAGCAGCTTTTCCGGGACACACACAGATACGCAGTATTTT. Protein product: CASSFSGTHTDTQYF. V and J are TRBV28 and TRBJ2-3; D is possibly TRBD1 (6 bases). The CDR3 is made up of 15 amino acids. V dropped 6 bases and J dropped 2 bases, with 15 bases sitting between them. Looked up from germline, CDR1 is MDHEN and CDR2 is SYDVKM.